These 10 T cell receptor beta chains were sequenced from one sample in a study of cytomegalovirus exposure and HLA in healthy donors (dated by TCRdb to about 2017). Libraries were made using the immunoSEQ multiplex PCR assay. For the multiplex PCR, a mixture combining 60 forward primers for TCR Vbeta segments and 13 reverse primers for TCR Jbeta segments was used. The immuneACCESS repertoire file appears here via TCRdb, limited to in-frame rearrangements. These files lack a portion of the clones; in checked studies, under half of the deficit traces to unresolved V genes, and the cause of the others is not known. The sample yields about 160,000 clones; roughly 70% were counted once. The leading ten clones occupy over 2.5% of the sample. The sequenced sample was PBMCs. The receptors were sampled from a woman aged 30 to 39 in good health and CMV-seronegative.

The chain is built from TRBV7-3 and TRBJ1-4, with 7 bases matching TRBD1. The germline gives CDR1 SGHTA, CDR2 FQGTGA. The CDR3 sequence is 13 residues long. The junction had 4 bases not matched to a gene; V was cut back by 5 bases and J by 7 bases. The CDR3 coding sequence is TGTGCCAGCAGCAAAAACAGGGGTGAAAAACTGTTTTTT. Translating gives CASSKNRGEKLFF.

The CDR3 reads CASSLGGGAGYGYTF. The CDR3 coding sequence is TGTGCCAGCAGTTTAGGAGGAGGGGCCGGGTATGGCTACACCTTC. The J gene is TRBJ1-2, the V gene TRBV28; D is perhaps TRBD1 (5 bases). Trimming removed 2 bases at V and 5 bases at J, with 15 bases between. CDR3 size: 15 residues. The germline CDR1 and CDR2 sequences are MDHEN and SYDVKM.

The table lists this clone with a few counts. V gene TRBV29-1 combines with J gene TRBJ2-5, with 8 nucleotides matching TRBD2. Germline V gives CDR1 SQVTM, CDR2 ANQGSEA. V was clipped by 6 bases and J by 2 bases; unmatched bases: 17. This CDR3 contains 17 residues. The CDR3 is CSVGGGSRQGIQETQYF. In DNA, the CDR3 is TGCAGCGTCGGGGGGGGTTCGAGGCAGGGGATACAAGAGACCCAGTACTTC.

The gene calls are TRBV6-5 and TRBJ1-4; 9 nucleotides agree with TRBD1. V shed 8 bases and J 5 bases; nucleotides not matched to a gene: 9. The CDR3 spans 15 residues. Germline V CDR1 and CDR2: MNHEY, SVGAGI. CDR3 in DNA: TGTGCCAGCGGCCGCGCGACAGGGGGGAATGAAAAACTGTTTTTT. It is translated as CASGRATGGNEKLFF.

The chain carries TRBV5-4 and TRBJ1-2, with D unresolved. The CDR3 extends over 13 amino acids. CDR1 and CDR2 (germline): SGHNT, YYREEE (reference sequence). V was shortened by 3 bases and J by 10 bases, with 16 bases between the two germline ends. CDR3 loop: CASSYDWGGAYTF. CDR3 DNA sequence: TGTGCCAGCAGCTACGATTGGGGAGGAGCCTACACCTTC.

The rearrangement joins TRBV6-4 to TRBJ2-1, with 12 positions matching TRBD2. This CDR3 is 15 amino acids long. Germline-derived CDR1 and CDR2 are MRHNA and SNTAGT. V shed 8 bases, J shed 9 bases, and the junction held 11 bases outside the gene matches. This CDR3 is CASSPLAGGPAEQFF. The CDR3 bases are TGTGCCAGCTCCCCCCTAGCGGGAGGGCCCGCTGAGCAGTTCTTC.

The J gene is TRBJ1-1, the V gene TRBV21-1; TRBD1, as called in the table, went unchecked against the DNA. TRBV21-1 is classified as a pseudogene. The CDR3 covers 14 residues. CDR3 residues: CASSKAPRNTEAFF. CDR3 nucleotides: TGTGCCAGCAGCAAAGCGCCCAGAAACACTGAAGCTTTCTTT.

This clone was picked up one time. The V and J genes are TRBV29-1 and TRBJ1-1; D is uncertain. This CDR3 contains 14 residues. Germline V CDR1 and CDR2: SQVTM, ANQGSEA. Trimming took off 7 bases at V and 1 base at J, with 16 bases between the two ends. The chain's CDR3 is CSAHPGGPNTEAFF. DNA for the CDR3: TGCAGCGCCCACCCGGGAGGTCCGAACACTGAAGCTTTCTTT. Based on the CDR3 plus reference TRBV29-1 and TRBJ1-1, the full variable domain is SAVISQKPSRDICQRGTSLTIQCQVDSQVTMMFWYRQQPGQSLTLIATANQGSEATYESGFVIDKFPISRPNLTFSTLTVSNMSPEDSSIYLCSAHPGGPNTEAFFGQGTRLTVV.

The V call is TRBV9, the J call TRBJ2-5; TRBD1 agrees at 12 bases. This CDR3 is built from 16 residues. Germline lookup yields CDR1 SGDLS and CDR2 YYNGEE. V trimming: 4 bases; J trimming: 5 bases; junction bases outside the gene matches: 9. CDR3 sequence (DNA): TGTGCCAGCAGCCCTCCCCGGGGGACAGGGGGCGAGACCCAGTACTTC. Its protein product is CASSPPRGTGGETQYF.

The sample holds a few counts of this clone. The junction departs from the called germline gene at one end, perhaps through a read error. The CDR3, as DNA: TGCAGCGTGGAAGGACAGCTCATTGAAGCTTTCTTT. This gives the protein CSVEGQLIEAFF. The chain is built from TRBV29-1 and TRBJ1-1; possible D gene TRBD1, 6 bases. The CDR3 loop spans 12 amino acids. Germline V gene sequence: CDR1 SQVTM, CDR2 ANQGSEA.